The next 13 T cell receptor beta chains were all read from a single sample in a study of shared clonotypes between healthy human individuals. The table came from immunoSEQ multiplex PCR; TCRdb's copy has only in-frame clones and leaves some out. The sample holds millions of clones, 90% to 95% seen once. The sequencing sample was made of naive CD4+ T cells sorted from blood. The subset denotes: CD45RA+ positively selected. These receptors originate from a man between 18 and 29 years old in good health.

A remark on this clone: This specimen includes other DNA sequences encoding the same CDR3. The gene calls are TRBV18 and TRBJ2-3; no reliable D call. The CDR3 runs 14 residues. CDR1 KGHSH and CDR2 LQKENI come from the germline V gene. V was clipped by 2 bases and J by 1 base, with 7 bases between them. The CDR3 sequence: CASSPLTRTDTQYF. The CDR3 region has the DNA TGTGCCAGCTCACCATTAACTCGCACAGATACGCAGTATTTT.

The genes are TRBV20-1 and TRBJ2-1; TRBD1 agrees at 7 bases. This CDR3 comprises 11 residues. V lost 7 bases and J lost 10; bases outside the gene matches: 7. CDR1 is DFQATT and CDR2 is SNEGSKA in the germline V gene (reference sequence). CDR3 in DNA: TGCAGTGTGGACAGGATTATGGAGCAGTTCTTC. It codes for CSVDRIMEQFF.

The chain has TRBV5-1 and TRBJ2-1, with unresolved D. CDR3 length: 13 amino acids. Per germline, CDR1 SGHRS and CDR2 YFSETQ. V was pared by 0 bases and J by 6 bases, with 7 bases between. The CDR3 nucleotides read TGCGCCAGCAGCTTGGGCCCGCTCAATGAGCAGTTCTTC. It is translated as CASSLGPLNEQFF.

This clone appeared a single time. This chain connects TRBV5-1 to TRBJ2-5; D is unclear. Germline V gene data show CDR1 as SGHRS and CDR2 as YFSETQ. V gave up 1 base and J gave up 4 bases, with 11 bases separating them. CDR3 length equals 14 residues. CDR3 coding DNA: TGCGCCAGCAGCTTGAGCGCCTCGGGAGAGACCCAGTACTTC. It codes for CASSLSASGETQYF.

The CDR3 DNA follows: TGTGCCAGCTCACCACCTTCCGTCGTAGGTGGCTACACCTTC. Translating it yields CASSPPSVVGGYTF. This chain joins TRBV18 and TRBJ1-2, with D unresolved. V lost 0 bases, J lost 7 bases, and 12 bases lay in between. CDR1 and CDR2 (germline): KGHSH, LQKENI. This CDR3 is built from 14 residues. Based on the CDR3 plus reference TRBV18 and TRBJ1-2, the full variable domain is NAGVMQNPRHLVRRRGQEARLRCSPMKGHSHVYWYRQLPEEGLKFMVYLQKENIIDESGMPKERFSAEFPKEGPSILRIQQVVRGDSAAYFCASSPPSVVGGYTFGSGTRLTVV.

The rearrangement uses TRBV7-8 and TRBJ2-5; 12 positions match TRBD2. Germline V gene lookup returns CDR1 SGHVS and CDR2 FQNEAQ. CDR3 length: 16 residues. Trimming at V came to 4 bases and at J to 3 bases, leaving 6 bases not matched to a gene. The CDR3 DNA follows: TGTGCCAGCAGCTCGGGACTAGCGGGTGGGGAAGAGACCCAGTACTTC. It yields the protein CASSSGLAGGEETQYF.

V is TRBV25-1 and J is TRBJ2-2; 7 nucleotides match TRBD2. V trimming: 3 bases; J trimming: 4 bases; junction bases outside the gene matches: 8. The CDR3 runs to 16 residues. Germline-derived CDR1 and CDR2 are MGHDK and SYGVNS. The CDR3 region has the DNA TGTGCCAGCAGTGATAACCAGCGGGATCCCACCGGGGAGCTGTTTTTT. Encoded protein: CASSDNQRDPTGELFF.

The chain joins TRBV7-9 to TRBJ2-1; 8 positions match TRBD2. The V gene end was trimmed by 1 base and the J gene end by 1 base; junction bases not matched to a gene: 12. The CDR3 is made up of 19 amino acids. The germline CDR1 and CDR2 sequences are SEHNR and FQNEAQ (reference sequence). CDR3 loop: CASSLVASGRSKSYNEQFF. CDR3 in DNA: TGTGCCAGCAGCTTAGTGGCTAGCGGGCGATCCAAGTCCTACAATGAGCAGTTCTTC. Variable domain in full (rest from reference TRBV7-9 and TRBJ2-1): DTGVSQNPRHKITKRGQNVTFRCDPISEHNRLYWYRQTLGQGPEFLTYFQNEAQLEKSRLLSDRFSAERPKGSFSTLEIQRTEQGDSAMYLCASSLVASGRSKSYNEQFFGPGTRLTVL.

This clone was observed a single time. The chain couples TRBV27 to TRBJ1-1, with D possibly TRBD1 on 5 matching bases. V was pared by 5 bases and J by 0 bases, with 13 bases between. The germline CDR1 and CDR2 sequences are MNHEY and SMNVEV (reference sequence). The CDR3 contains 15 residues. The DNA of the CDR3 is TGTGCCAGCAGTCTCGGGGCGACGATGAACACTGAAGCTTTCTTT. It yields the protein CASSLGATMNTEAFF.

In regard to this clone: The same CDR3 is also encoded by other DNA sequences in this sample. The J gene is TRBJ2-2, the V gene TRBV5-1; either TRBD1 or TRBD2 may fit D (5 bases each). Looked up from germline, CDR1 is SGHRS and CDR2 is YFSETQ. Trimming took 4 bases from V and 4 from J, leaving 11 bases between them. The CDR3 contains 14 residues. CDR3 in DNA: TGCGCCAGCAGCCTTGGGGGTCCCACCGGGGAGCTGTTTTTT. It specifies CASSLGGPTGELFF.

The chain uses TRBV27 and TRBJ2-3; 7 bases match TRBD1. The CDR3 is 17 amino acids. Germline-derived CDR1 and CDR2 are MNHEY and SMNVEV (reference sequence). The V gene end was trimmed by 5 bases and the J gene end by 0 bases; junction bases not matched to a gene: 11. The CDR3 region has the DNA TGTGCCAGCAGTATACGGACAGGAGGCCCTAGCACAGATACGCAGTATTTT. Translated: CASSIRTGGPSTDTQYF.

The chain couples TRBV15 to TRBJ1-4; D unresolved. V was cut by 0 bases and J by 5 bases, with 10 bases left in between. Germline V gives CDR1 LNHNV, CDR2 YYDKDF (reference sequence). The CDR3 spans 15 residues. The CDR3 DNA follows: TGTGCCACCAGCAGAGATACCGCTTTCAATGAAAAACTGTTTTTT. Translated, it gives CATSRDTAFNEKLFF. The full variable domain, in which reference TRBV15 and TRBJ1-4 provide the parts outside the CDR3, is DAMVIQNPRYQVTQFGKPVTLSCSQTLNHNVMYWYQQKSSQAPKLLFHYYDKDFNNEADTPDNFQSRRPNTSFCFLDIRSPGLGDTAMYLCATSRDTAFNEKLFFGSGTQLSVL.

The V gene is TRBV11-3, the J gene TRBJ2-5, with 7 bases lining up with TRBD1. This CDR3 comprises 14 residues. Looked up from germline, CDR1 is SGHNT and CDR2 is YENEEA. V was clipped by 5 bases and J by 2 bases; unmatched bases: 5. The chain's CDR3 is CASSPGTVQETQYF. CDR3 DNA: TGTGCCAGCAGCCCTGGGACAGTACAAGAGACCCAGTACTTC.